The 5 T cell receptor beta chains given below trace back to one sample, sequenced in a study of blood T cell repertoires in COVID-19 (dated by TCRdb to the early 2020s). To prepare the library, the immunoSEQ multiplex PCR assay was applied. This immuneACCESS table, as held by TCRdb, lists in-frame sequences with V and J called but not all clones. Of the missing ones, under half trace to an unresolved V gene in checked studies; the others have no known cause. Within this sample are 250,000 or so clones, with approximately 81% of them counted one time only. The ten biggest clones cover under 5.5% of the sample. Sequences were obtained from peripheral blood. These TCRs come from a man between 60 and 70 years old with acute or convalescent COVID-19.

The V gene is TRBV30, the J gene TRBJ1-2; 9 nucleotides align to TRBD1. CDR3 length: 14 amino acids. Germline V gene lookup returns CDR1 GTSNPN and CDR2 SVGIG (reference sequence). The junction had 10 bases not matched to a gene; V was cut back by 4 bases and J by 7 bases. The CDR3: CAWTYPGQGAGYTF. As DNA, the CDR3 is TGTGCCTGGACTTATCCGGGACAGGGAGCTGGCTACACCTTC.

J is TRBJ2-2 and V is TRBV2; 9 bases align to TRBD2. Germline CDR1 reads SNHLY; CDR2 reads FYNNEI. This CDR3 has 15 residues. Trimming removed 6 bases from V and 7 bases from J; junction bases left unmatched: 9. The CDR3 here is CASRARGGESGELFF. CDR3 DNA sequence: TGTGCCAGCAGGGCACGCGGGGGGGAAAGCGGGGAGCTGTTTTTT.

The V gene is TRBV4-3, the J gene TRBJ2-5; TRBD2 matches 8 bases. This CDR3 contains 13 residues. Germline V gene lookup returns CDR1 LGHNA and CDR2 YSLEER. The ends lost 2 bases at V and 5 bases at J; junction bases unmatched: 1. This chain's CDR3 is CASSQSGGETQYF. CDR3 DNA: TGCGCCAGCAGCCAATCGGGGGGGGAGACCCAGTACTTC.

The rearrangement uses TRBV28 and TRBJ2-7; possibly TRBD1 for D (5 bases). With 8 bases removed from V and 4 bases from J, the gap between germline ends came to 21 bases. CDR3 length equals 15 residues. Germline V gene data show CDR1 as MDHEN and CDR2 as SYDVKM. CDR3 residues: CASSQWGLISYEQYF. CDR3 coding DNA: TGTGCCAGCTCCCAATGGGGCTTAATATCATACGAGCAGTACTTC.

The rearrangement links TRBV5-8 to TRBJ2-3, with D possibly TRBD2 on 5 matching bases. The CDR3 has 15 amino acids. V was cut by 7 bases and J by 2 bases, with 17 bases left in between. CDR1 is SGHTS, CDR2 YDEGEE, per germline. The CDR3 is CASPSGVISTDTQYF. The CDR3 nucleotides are TGTGCCAGCCCTTCCGGGGTAATTTCCACAGATACGCAGTATTTT.